This T cell receptor beta chain was profiled in a study of T cell changes during pregnancy in multiple sclerosis. The CDR3 has 14 amino acids. The germline CDR1 and CDR2 sequences are SGHAT and FQNNGV. V was clipped by 2 bases and J by 5 bases, with 9 bases between them. Some clones are missing from TCRdb's copy, which holds only in-frame ones; the method was immunoSEQ multiplex PCR. The sample records roughly 38,000 clones, more than 85% being singletons. The clonotype originates from a female donor in good health, enrolled as a control in a pregnancy study. J is TRBJ1-4 and V is TRBV11-2; D is ambiguous. Sequencing used CD4+ T cells from peripheral blood mononuclear cells, obtained after pregnancy. CDR3 sequence: CASSLTQINEKLFF. In nucleotides, the CDR3 is TGTGCCAGCAGCTTAACCCAGATCAATGAAAAACTGTTTTTT.